These 7 T cell receptor beta chains came from one sample sequenced in a study of blood T cells in healthy people across ages. A second PCR of about 6 to 12 cycles used a sample-barcoded 5' primer and a J-beta primer mix. MiXCR was run by TCRdb on the 5' RACE reads, yielding one entry per CDR3 protein. The data contain 1.5 million or so distinct CDR3 sequences, about 42% of them singletons. Sequencing was performed on blood. Receptors originate from a woman between 18 and 29 years old in good health.

This sequence joins TRBV29-1 and TRBJ2-3, with a tentative D call TRBD1 (5 bases). Germline lookup yields CDR1 SQVTM and CDR2 ANQGSEA. This CDR3 is 11 amino acids long. The V and J ends lost 5 bases and 4 bases respectively, with 7 bases between them. The CDR3: CSVPTADTQYF. The CDR3 bases are TGCAGCGTTCCGACAGCAGATACGCAGTATTTT.

The rearrangement joins TRBV10-3 to TRBJ1-5; 7 nucleotides line up with TRBD1. The ends lost 5 bases at V and 4 bases at J; junction bases unmatched: 2. Germline assignment: CDR1 ENHRY and CDR2 SYGVKD. There are 13 residues in the CDR3. The CDR3 DNA sequence: TGTGCCATCAGTACAGGGGAAAATCAGCCCCAGCATTTT. Translation gives CAISTGENQPQHF.

This clonotype appeared a few times. The rearrangement links TRBV12-3 or TRBV12-4 to TRBJ2-5, with D possibly being TRBD2 (6 bases). V was clipped by 6 bases and J by 0 bases, with 8 bases between them. The CDR3 is made up of 13 amino acids. Here the CDR3 reads CASRTRDQETQYF. In DNA form, the CDR3 reads TGTGCCAGCAGGACTAGGGACCAAGAGACCCAGTACTTC.

This clonotype was detected a few times. This sequence joins TRBV19 and TRBJ2-7; 7 bases are a match to TRBD2. This CDR3 is 14 amino acids long. After removal of 2 bases from V and 4 bases from J, the junction contained 5 bases not matched to a gene. Germline V gives CDR1 LNHDA, CDR2 SQIVND (reference sequence). The CDR3 here is CASSISAGEYEQYF. The CDR3 nucleotides are TGTGCCAGTAGTATATCTGCGGGAGAGTACGAGCAGTACTTC.

This clonotype showed up just once. The chain has TRBV20-1 and TRBJ2-1; maybe TRBD2 (5 bases). The J call is uncertain, as TRBJ2-7 better fits the DNA end. Germline-derived CDR1 and CDR2 are DFQATT and SNEGSKA (reference sequence). CDR3 size: 13 residues. In DNA form, the CDR3 reads TGCAGTGCTAGGGGCGGGCTCTACAATGAGCAGTACTTC. It is translated as CSARGGLYNEQYF.

This sequence joins TRBV5-6 and TRBJ1-2; no clear D. Germline loops: CDR1 SGHDT, CDR2 YYEEEE. The CDR3 length is 14 residues. The V end lost 3 bases, the J end lost 7 bases, and 16 bases lay between the germline ends. The CDR3: CASSSDGVGPGYTF. The CDR3 nucleotides are TGTGCCAGCAGCTCCGACGGTGTAGGGCCTGGCTACACCTTC.

This chain uses TRBV28 with TRBJ2-1, with D perhaps matching TRBD2 (5 bases). TRBJ2-7 matches the DNA end more closely, so the J call is doubtful. There are 18 residues in the CDR3. CDR1 and CDR2 from the germline V gene are MDHEN and SYDVKM. CDR3 amino acids: CASSLILALTSSYNEQYF. The CDR3 nucleotides are TGTGCCAGCAGTTTAATCCTAGCACTCACGTCTTCTTACAATGAGCAGTACTTC.